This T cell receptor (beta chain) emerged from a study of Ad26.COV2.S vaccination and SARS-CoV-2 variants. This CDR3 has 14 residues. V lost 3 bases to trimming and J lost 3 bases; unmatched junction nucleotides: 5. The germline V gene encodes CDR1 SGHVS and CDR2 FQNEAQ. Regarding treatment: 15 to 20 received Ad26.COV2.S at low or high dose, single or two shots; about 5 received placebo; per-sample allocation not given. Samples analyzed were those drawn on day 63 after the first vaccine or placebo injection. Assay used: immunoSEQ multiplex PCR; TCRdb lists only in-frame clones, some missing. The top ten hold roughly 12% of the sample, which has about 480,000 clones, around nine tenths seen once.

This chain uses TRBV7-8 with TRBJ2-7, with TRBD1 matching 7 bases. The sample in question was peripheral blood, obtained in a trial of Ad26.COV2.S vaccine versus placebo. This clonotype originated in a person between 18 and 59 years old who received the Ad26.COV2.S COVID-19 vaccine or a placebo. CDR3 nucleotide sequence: TGTGCCAGCAGCTTCGGGGACAGCCGCTACGAGCAGTACTTC. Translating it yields CASSFGDSRYEQYF.